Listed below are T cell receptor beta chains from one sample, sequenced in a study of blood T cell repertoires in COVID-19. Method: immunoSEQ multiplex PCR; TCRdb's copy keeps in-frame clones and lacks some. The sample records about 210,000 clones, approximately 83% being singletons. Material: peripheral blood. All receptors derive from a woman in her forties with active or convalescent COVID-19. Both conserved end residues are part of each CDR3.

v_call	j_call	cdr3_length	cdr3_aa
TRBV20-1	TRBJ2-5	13	CSASEGAGETQYF
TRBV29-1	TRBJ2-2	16	CSSRLAGGQRTGELFF
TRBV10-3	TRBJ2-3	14	CAIRQGARTDTQYF
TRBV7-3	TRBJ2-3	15	CASSPSGGRTDTQYF
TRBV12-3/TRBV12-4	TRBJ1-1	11	CASSFLTEAFF
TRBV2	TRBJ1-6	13	CASTPAVNSPLHF
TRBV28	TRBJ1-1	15	CASSLILAGNSEAFF
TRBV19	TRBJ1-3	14	CASKRGSSGNTIYF
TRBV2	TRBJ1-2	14	CASSEGGADYGYTF
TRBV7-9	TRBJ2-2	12	CASSPATGELFF
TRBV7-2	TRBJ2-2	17	CASSKQGAGRLNGELFF
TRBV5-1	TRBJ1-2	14	CASSLEGQNYGYTF
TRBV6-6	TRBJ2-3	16	CASSQTGDFSTDTQYF
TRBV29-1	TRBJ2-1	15	CSVDYRERSYNEQFF
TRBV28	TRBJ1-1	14	CASSPTGLNTEAFF
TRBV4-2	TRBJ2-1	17	CASSQDPSLAGRGEQFF
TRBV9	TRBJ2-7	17	CASSVGPLLQGPYEQYF
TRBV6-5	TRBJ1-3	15	CASRPTGERGNTIYF
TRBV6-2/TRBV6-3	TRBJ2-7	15	CASSEGTGRSYEQYF
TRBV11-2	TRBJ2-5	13	CASSLGRQETQYF
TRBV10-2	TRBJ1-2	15	CASSVDREKSNGYTF
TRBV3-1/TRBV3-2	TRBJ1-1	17	CASSQSHGARFSTEAFF
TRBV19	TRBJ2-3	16	CASSIVSGREADTQYF
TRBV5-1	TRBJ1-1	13	CASSFTGGSEAFF
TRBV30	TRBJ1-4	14	CAWKRGPGNEKLFF
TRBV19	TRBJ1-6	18	CASTLWGPQTGAEAPLHF
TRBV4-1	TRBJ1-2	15	CASSQPLQSPYGYTF
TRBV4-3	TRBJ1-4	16	CASSQDWGLTNEKLFF
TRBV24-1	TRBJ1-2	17	CATSDSYGQGKDYGYTF
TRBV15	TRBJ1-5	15	CATGDPGQLYQPQHF
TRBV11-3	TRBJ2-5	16	CASSHWGQGFRETQYF
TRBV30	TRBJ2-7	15	CAWSVGFGRGYEQYF
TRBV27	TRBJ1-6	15	CASSLSDRGGAPLHF
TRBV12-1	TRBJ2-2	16	CASSLRDRQNTGELFF
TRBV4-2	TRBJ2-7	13	CASSQEMSYEQYF
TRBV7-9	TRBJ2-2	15	CASSLLLLDTGELFF
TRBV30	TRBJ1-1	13	CAWKGQVDTEAFF
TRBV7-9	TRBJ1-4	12	CASSVQGLKLFF
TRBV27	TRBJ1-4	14	CASTRAGRNEKLFF
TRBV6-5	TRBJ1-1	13	CASSRPQGTEAFF
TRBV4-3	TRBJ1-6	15	CASRPDRGGNSPLHF